This T cell receptor (beta chain) is drawn from a study of blood T cell repertoires in COVID-19. Here immunoSEQ multiplex PCR was the method, and the copy in TCRdb shows in-frame clones only, minus some. The sample has 250,000 to 350,000 clones, 65% to 85% seen once; the top ten hold 15% to 18%. Germline CDR1 is MDHEN and CDR2 is SYDVKM. The CDR3 is 14 amino acids. Trimming took off 2 bases at V and 7 bases at J, with 14 bases between the two ends. This clone was found once. This clonotype was obtained from an older person with COVID-19, enrolled during active disease. Sequenced material: peripheral blood. The V and J genes are TRBV28 and TRBJ1-2; a possible D gene is TRBD1 (6 bases). The CDR3 spells CASSLRGQISGYTF. CDR3 in DNA: TGTGCCAGCAGTTTAAGAGGACAGATCTCTGGCTACACCTTC.